This T cell receptor (beta chain) was sequenced during a study of T cell repertoires in cytomegalovirus infection. Whole-study context: From public TCR beta signatures came an indication of both CMV infection and matching HLA type.

In its sample, this clonotype was seen many times. CDR3 length equals 12 residues. The germline V gene has CDR1 SGHTA and CDR2 FQGNSA. V gave up 5 bases and J gave up 2 bases, with 4 bases separating them. TCRdb processed the reads anew with MiXCR; each CDR3 protein has one entry. The sample yields fewer than 300,000 distinct CDR3 sequences, about 25% seen once. The genes are TRBV7-2 and TRBJ1-5, with D uncertain. Input material: PBMCs. The sequence was collected from a human donor in good health (CMV status not recorded). Some clones in this sample may be carry-over from other donors' samples. CDR3 sequence reads: CASSPGNQPQHF. The CDR3 coding sequence is TGTGCCAGCAGCCCAGGCAATCAGCCCCAGCATTTT.